These T cell receptor beta chains were read from a single sample in a study of STAT5B mutations in CD4+ large granular lymphocyte leukemia. Assay: immunoSEQ multiplex PCR; the TCRdb copy retains only in-frame clones and omits some. The table records about 3,000 clones, 79% of them present only once. The sample consisted of PBMCs. These receptors were taken from a woman between 65 and 79 years old with CD4+ T-cell large granular lymphocyte leukemia. Both conserved end residues are part of each CDR3. The D gene is left open where the match is weak. A clone size is listed for some rows: how often the clone was seen (once, few, many), or a class if it is expanded.

v_call	clone_size	d_call	j_call	cdr3_nt	cdr3_aa
TRBV4-1	-	-	TRBJ2-7	TGCGCCAGCAGCTGGGGACTCCTAATCTCCTACGAGCAGTACTTC	CASSWGLLISYEQYF
TRBV11-2	-	-	TRBJ1-5	TGTGCCAGCAGCTCCCCGGGGCGGCCCCAGCATTTT	CASSSPGRPQHF
TRBV7-2	-	-	TRBJ2-1	TGTGCCAGCAGCGCACGCGGAGGGGCAGGAGGGTACAATGAGCAGTTCTTC	CASSARGGAGGYNEQFF
TRBV10-3	-	TRBD1	TRBJ2-7	TGTGCCATCAGTGAGGGGACAGGGGTTGAAGAGCAGTACTTC	CAISEGTGVEEQYF
TRBV5-1	-	TRBD2	TRBJ2-7	TGCGCCAGCAGCACCGGTGTAGGGCGGGAGGACTACGAGCAGTACTTC	CASSTGVGREDYEQYF
TRBV30	few	TRBD1	TRBJ2-3	TGTGCCTTAAGGGACAGCGCTTACACAGATACGCAGTATTTT	CALRDSAYTDTQYF
TRBV30	-	-	TRBJ2-2	TGTGCCTGGATGGGTCGCGGGATGGACACCGGGGAGCTGTTTTTT	CAWMGRGMDTGELFF
TRBV9	-	TRBD1	TRBJ2-1	TGTGCCAGCAGCGTAGCTTCGGGACAGGGGATCAATGAGCAGTTCTTC	CASSVASGQGINEQFF
TRBV28	-	-	TRBJ2-3	TGTGCCAGCAGTCCATCTAATCTGGGGGGAGGAACGCAGTATTTT	CASSPSNLGGGTQYF
TRBV30	-	TRBD1	TRBJ2-7	TGTGCCTGGAGTAGGGGGCTTTATAGCTCCTACGAGCAGTACTTC	CAWSRGLYSSYEQYF
TRBV4-3	-	-	TRBJ1-3	TGCGCCAGCAGCCAAGCGACAGCGATCTCTGGAAACACCATATATTTT	CASSQATAISGNTIYF
TRBV7-6	-	TRBD1	TRBJ2-5	TGTGCCAGCAGTCTACAGGGGGCGAGGGAGACCCAGTACTTC	CASSLQGARETQYF
TRBV5-6	-	-	TRBJ2-5	TGTGCCAGCAGCACACAGGGCCGGTGGACCCAGTACTTC	CASSTQGRWTQYF
TRBV5-1	-	TRBD2	TRBJ2-3	TGCGCCAGCAGCCCCCTGGCGGGAGGAGGCACAGATACGCAGTATTTT	CASSPLAGGGTDTQYF
TRBV28	-	TRBD2	TRBJ2-7	TGTGCCAGCTCATACCGGGGACTAGCCTCCTACGAGCAGTACTTC	CASSYRGLASYEQYF
TRBV4-3	-	TRBD1	TRBJ1-4	TGCGCCAGCAGCCAAGGGGGGGCAGGGGGACCAACTAATGAAAAACTGTTTTTT	CASSQGGAGGPTNEKLFF
TRBV19	-	TRBD2	TRBJ2-5	TGTGCCTCCGGGGGGTCCGGGACTAGCCAAGAGACCCAGTACTTC	CASGGSGTSQETQYF
TRBV5-6	-	TRBD2	TRBJ2-5	TGTGCCAGCAGCAAAGCGGGGGAGGCCGGCGAGACCCAGTACTTC	CASSKAGEAGETQYF
TRBV29-1	-	TRBD2	TRBJ2-1	TGCAGCGCGACTAGCCGACGCTCCTACAATGAGCAGTTCTTC	CSATSRRSYNEQFF
TRBV28	-	-	TRBJ1-4	TGTGCCAGCAGTTTAATCGGGACCTCTGAAAGGGAACTGTTTTTT	CASSLIGTSERELFF
TRBV9	-	-	TRBJ1-4	TGTGCCAGCAGCCCCACAGGTCGGGCTAATGAAAAACTGTTTTTT	CASSPTGRANEKLFF
TRBV6-1	-	-	TRBJ1-1	TGTGCCAGCACCGGCGGGAGGGAAGCTTTCTTT	CASTGGREAFF
TRBV29-1	-	-	TRBJ2-3	TGCAGCGTCCTACTAGTGTCGGATACGCAGTATTTT	CSVLLVSDTQYF
TRBV6-1	-	TRBD1	TRBJ1-2	TGTGCCAGCAGTGACGCTCCGGGACAGGGATCCCGCTACACCTTC	CASSDAPGQGSRYTF
TRBV28	-	-	TRBJ2-3	TGTGCCAGCAACGTCCGGGGGGCCGAGGATACGCAGTATTTT	CASNVRGAEDTQYF
TRBV28	once	TRBD1	TRBJ2-4	TGTGCCAGCAGTTTACAGACAGGGGGGGAAAACATTCAGTACTTC	CASSLQTGGENIQYF
TRBV7-3	-	-	TRBJ2-5	TGTGCCAGCAGCTTATCTCCAACTAGAACCCAAGAGACCCAGTACTTC	CASSLSPTRTQETQYF
TRBV6-5	-	-	TRBJ2-1	TGTGCCAGCAGCTACGATGGTTACAATGAGCAGTTCTTC	CASSYDGYNEQFF
TRBV5-1	once	TRBD1	TRBJ2-3	TGCGCCAGCAGCTTGGTGGGAAATACAGGGGTGCGCACAAATACGCAGTATTTT	CASSLVGNTGVRTNTQYF